Each of the 21 T cell receptor beta chains below was sequenced from the same sample in a study of T cell repertoires in cytomegalovirus infection. TCRdb ran MiXCR on the reads and lists one entry per CDR3 protein. The sample has around 530,000 distinct CDR3 sequences; approximately 15% are singletons. The sample consisted of CD8+ T cells from PBMCs. These receptors were taken from a human donor in good health (CMV status not recorded). Some clones in this sample may be carry-over from other donors' samples.

Comments on this clonotype: An end of the junction does not agree with germline; a read error may underlie this. This chain uses TRBV4-1 with TRBJ1-2, with no clear D. Germline V CDR1 and CDR2: MGHRA, YSYEKL. The CDR3 length is 11 residues. The CDR3 loop is CASSQKSTFGF. CDR3 bases: TGCGCCAGCAGCCAAAAGTCGACCTTTGGGTTC.

This clonotype was recorded at least ten times. The CDR3, as DNA: TGTGCCAGCAGTTTATTACTAGCGGGAGAAGGAGATACGCAGTATTTT. Amino acids: CASSLLLAGEGDTQYF. V gene TRBV27 combines with J gene TRBJ2-3; 11 bases fit TRBD2. CDR1 MNHEY and CDR2 SMNVEV come from the germline V gene (reference sequence). This CDR3 contains 16 residues. Unmatched junction bases numbered 5, after V lost 1 base and J lost 5 bases.

This clonotype was seen repeatedly, ten times or more. The chain couples TRBV7-9 to TRBJ2-3; D is ambiguous. V gave up 4 bases and J gave up 1 base, with 12 bases separating them. This CDR3 is built from 15 residues. Germline V gene lookup returns CDR1 SEHNR and CDR2 FQNEAQ (reference sequence). The CDR3 is CASSSMGSGTDTQYF. The CDR3 nucleotides are TGTGCCAGCAGCTCTATGGGATCGGGCACAGATACGCAGTATTTT. The variable domain in full, with the rest retrieved from reference TRBV7-9 and TRBJ2-3, is DTGVSQNPRHKITKRGQNVTFRCDPISEHNRLYWYRQTLGQGPEFLTYFQNEAQLEKSRLLSDRFSAERPKGSFSTLEIQRTEQGDSAMYLCASSSMGSGTDTQYFGPGTRLTVL.

As for this clonotype: A much larger clonotype is one base distant, so this may be a read error. V is TRBV7-4 and J is TRBJ2-7; D gene unclear. In germline, CDR1 is SGHVT, CDR2 SQSDAQ. This CDR3 comprises 14 residues. V was clipped by 0 bases and J by 2 bases, with 8 bases between them. The CDR3, as DNA: TGTGCCAGCAGCTTAGCGACACTTCCCTACGAGCAGTACTTC. This sequence encodes CASSLATLPYEQYF.

This clonotype was counted between two and nine times. The chain recombines TRBV27 with TRBJ2-5; the match to TRBD2 covers 11 bases. Germline CDR1 reads MNHEY; CDR2 reads SMNVEV (reference sequence). The CDR3 totals 15 residues. V dropped 5 bases and J dropped 5; count of bases not matched to a gene: 7. The CDR3 DNA follows: TGTGCCAGCAGTACGAGACTAGCGGGACGGGAGACCCAGTACTTC. Amino acid sequence: CASSTRLAGRETQYF.

V gene TRBV29-1 combines with J gene TRBJ2-1, with D perhaps matching TRBD1 (5 bases). The CDR3 sequence is 12 residues long. The germline V and J ends were trimmed by 5 bases and 7 bases, with 12 bases remaining between them. Germline lookup yields CDR1 SQVTM and CDR2 ANQGSEA. CDR3 sequence reads: CSVSRKGNEQFF. DNA for the CDR3: TGCAGCGTTTCTCGGAAGGGGAATGAGCAGTTCTTC.

In this sample, this clonotype turned up many times. The CDR3 reads CASSPSRGPTQYF. As DNA, the CDR3 is TGTGCCAGCAGCCCCTCGCGGGGGCCCACCCAGTACTTC. V usage is TRBV7-9 and J usage is TRBJ2-5; maybe TRBD2 (7 bases). Per germline, CDR1 SEHNR and CDR2 FQNEAQ (reference sequence). This CDR3 spans 13 amino acids. V was shortened by 5 bases and J by 8 bases, with 15 bases between the two germline ends.

The chain links TRBV29-1 to TRBJ2-7; unclear D gene. V was cut by 0 bases and J by 7 bases, with 10 bases left in between. Looked up from germline, CDR1 is SQVTM and CDR2 is ANQGSEA. The CDR3 totals 12 residues. The CDR3 spells CSVEETLREQYF. CDR3 nucleotide sequence: TGCAGCGTTGAAGAAACGTTACGGGAGCAGTACTTC.

The chain couples TRBV9 to TRBJ2-1; D is possibly TRBD2 (5 bases). The CDR3 runs to 12 residues. V was trimmed by 4 bases and J by 7 bases, leaving 9 bases between them. Germline CDR1 is SGDLS and CDR2 is YYNGEE. CDR3 amino acids: CASSSGWNEQFF. As DNA, the CDR3 is TGTGCCAGCAGCTCGGGGTGGAATGAGCAGTTCTTC.

There are a few counts of this clonotype. The chain carries TRBV5-1 and TRBJ1-2; D ambiguous. V was clipped by 4 bases and J by 4 bases, with 20 bases between them. The CDR3 runs 16 residues. Germline V gene sequence: CDR1 SGHRS, CDR2 YFSETQ. In DNA, the CDR3 is TGCGCCAGCAGCCCACCAACCCGGGCCCGTACCTATGGCTACACCTTC. This gives the protein CASSPPTRARTYGYTF.

This clonotype was recorded many times. The chain recombines TRBV12-3 or TRBV12-4 with TRBJ2-5; D unclear. V lost 7 bases and J lost 6, with 18 bases in between. This CDR3 has 14 residues. CDR3: CASNVDRSSQTQYF. The CDR3 DNA is TGTGCCAGCAATGTAGATAGGAGCTCCCAGACCCAGTACTTC.

This clonotype has a count of ten or more. At one end, the junction sequence differs from germline, possibly due to a read error. The gene calls are TRBV12-3 or TRBV12-4 and TRBJ2-3, with a tentative D call TRBD2 (5 bases). The CDR3 is 15 residues long. The CDR3 coding sequence is TGTGCCAGCAGGTTAGCGTCCTCAGGCACAGATACGCAGTATTTT. Its translation is CASRLASSGTDTQYF.

At least ten counts were recorded for this clonotype. This rearrangement joins TRBV11-2 to TRBJ2-3; 13 nucleotides align to TRBD2. The germline gives CDR1 SGHAT, CDR2 FQNNGV. J gave up 1 base and V 5 bases, and 15 bases lay outside the gene matches. CDR3 size: 20 residues. Here the CDR3 DNA reads TGTGCCAGCAGCAAGCACGATCCGGGACTAGCGGGAATGGGCACAGATACGCAGTATTTT. Amino acid sequence: CASSKHDPGLAGMGTDTQYF.

This clonotype was seen only a few times. The chain is built from TRBV3-1 and TRBJ1-4; 8 nucleotides match TRBD1. Trimming cost V 4 bases and J 4 bases; bases outside gene matches: 11. CDR1 is LGHDT, CDR2 YNNKEL, per germline (reference sequence). The CDR3 runs 17 residues. CDR3 protein: CASSPTTGGWINEKLFF. The CDR3 bases are TGTGCCAGCAGCCCGACAACAGGGGGGTGGATTAATGAAAAACTGTTTTTT. Full variable domain (missing parts from reference TRBV3-1 and TRBJ1-4): DTAVSQTPKYLVTQMGNDKSIKCEQNLGHDTMYWYKQDSKKFLKIMFSYNNKELIINETVPNRFSPKSPDKAHLNLHINSLELGDSAVYFCASSPTTGGWINEKLFFGSGTQLSVL.

The genes are TRBV6-6 and TRBJ1-6; TRBD1 matches 10 bases. V trimming: 5 bases; J trimming: 7 bases; junction bases outside the gene matches: 8. Germline assignment: CDR1 MNHNY and CDR2 SVGAGI (reference sequence). CDR3 size: 16 residues. CDR3: CASSELGQGINSPLHF. CDR3 coding DNA: TGTGCCAGCAGTGAGCTGGGACAGGGGATAAATTCACCCCTCCACTTT.

The V gene is TRBV24-1, the J gene TRBJ1-1; no reliable D call. This CDR3 region has 12 residues. V lost 3 bases, J lost 6 bases, and 7 bases lay in between. Germline V lookup: CDR1 KGHDR, CDR2 SFDVKD. The CDR3, as DNA: TGTGCCACCAGTGATGGAATTGCTGAAGCTTTCTTT. It specifies CATSDGIAEAFF.

At least ten counts were recorded for this clonotype. The V call is TRBV7-8, the J call TRBJ2-4; 12 bases line up with TRBD1. Germline V gene sequence: CDR1 SGHVS, CDR2 FQNEAQ. CDR3 length: 16 residues. After removal of 5 bases from V and 15 bases from J, the junction contained 17 bases not matched to a gene. The CDR3 is CASSPGGTGGIGGRYF. Written as DNA, the CDR3 is TGTGCCAGCAGCCCAGGGGGGACAGGGGGCATTGGGGGTCGGTACTTC.

This clonotype was counted a few times. V gene TRBV6-6 combines with J gene TRBJ2-7, with D perhaps matching TRBD2 (5 bases). Trimming took off 8 bases at V and 5 bases at J, with 10 bases between the two ends. Germline V CDR1 and CDR2: MNHNY, SVGAGI (reference sequence). This CDR3 comprises 11 residues. The CDR3 DNA reads TGTGCCAGCCCCCGAGGGCACGAGCAGTACTTC. It translates to CASPRGHEQYF.

The chain joins TRBV12-3 or TRBV12-4 to TRBJ1-6; no clear D gene. V was pared by 3 bases and J by 1 base, with 10 bases between. The CDR3 consists of 16 residues. For the CDR3, the DNA is TGTGCCAGCAGTTTTTCAGTCAGGTCCTATAATTCACCCCTCCACTTT. Protein product: CASSFSVRSYNSPLHF.

The chain links TRBV29-1 to TRBJ1-1, with 9 bases aligning to TRBD1. The length of the CDR3 is 13 residues. The ends lost 7 bases at V and 0 bases at J; junction bases unmatched: 3. The germline V gene has CDR1 SQVTM and CDR2 ANQGSEA. CDR3: CSGDRGVNTEAFF. The DNA for the CDR3 is TGCAGCGGTGACAGGGGGGTGAACACTGAAGCTTTCTTT.

The chain carries TRBV2 and TRBJ2-1; 12 nucleotides match TRBD2. CDR1 is SNHLY, CDR2 FYNNEI, per germline. The CDR3 has 14 amino acids. Trimming cost V 4 bases and J 8 bases; bases outside gene matches: 3. The CDR3 loop reads CASSGLAGVDEQFF. CDR3 in DNA: TGTGCCAGCAGTGGACTAGCGGGAGTGGATGAGCAGTTCTTC.